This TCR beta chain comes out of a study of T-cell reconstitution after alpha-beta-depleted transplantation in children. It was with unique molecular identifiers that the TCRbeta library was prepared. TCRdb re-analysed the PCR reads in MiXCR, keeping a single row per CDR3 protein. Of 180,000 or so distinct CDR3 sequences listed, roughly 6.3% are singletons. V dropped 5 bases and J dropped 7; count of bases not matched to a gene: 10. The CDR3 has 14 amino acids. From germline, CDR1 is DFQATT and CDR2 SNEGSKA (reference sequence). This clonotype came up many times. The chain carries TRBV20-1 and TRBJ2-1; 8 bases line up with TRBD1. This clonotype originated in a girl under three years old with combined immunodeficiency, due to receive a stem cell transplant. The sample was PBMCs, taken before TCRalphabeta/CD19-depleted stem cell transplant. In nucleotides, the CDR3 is TGCAGTGCTTACGGGACAGGACCTCTTAATGAGCAGTTCTTC. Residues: CSAYGTGPLNEQFF.